Listed below are T cell receptor beta chains from one sample, sequenced in a study of CD8+ T cells in alopecia areata. Sequenced by immunoSEQ multiplex PCR; TCRdb stores in-frame clones only, minus some. In the table there are 65,000 to 75,000 clones, approximately 28% of which are singletons. The source material was CD8+ T cells sorted from blood, sampled at week 4, from a patient treated with tofacitinib. The receptors were sampled from a human donor with alopecia areata. CDR3s include the opening cysteine and the closing phenylalanine or tryptophan. Each record gives: CDR3 length, J gene, V gene, CDR3 protein.

17,TRBJ2-1,TRBV4-1,CASSQESSRGAHNEQFF
13,TRBJ1-5,TRBV2,CASREEPNQPQHF
15,TRBJ1-5,TRBV30,CAWSGAWESDQPQHF
13,TRBJ2-1,TRBV25-1,CASSEQGWNEQFF
16,TRBJ2-5,TRBV4-1,CASSQEFRGRGETQYF
13,TRBJ1-5,TRBV6-5,CASSYGVRQPQHF
11,TRBJ1-2,TRBV6-5,CASDGPYGYTF
15,TRBJ1-2,TRBV11-2,CASSLEAGANYGYTF
13,TRBJ2-7,TRBV5-6,CASSLFAAYEQYF
11,TRBJ2-7,TRBV20-1,CSVPEGYEQYF
13,TRBJ2-7,TRBV29-1,CSTSGRDLREQYF
15,TRBJ2-5,TRBV11-2,CASSITGTTGETQYF
13,TRBJ2-3,TRBV29-1,CSVSAVVRDTQYF
13,TRBJ1-1,TRBV7-9,CASSSRQNTEAFF
13,TRBJ2-1,TRBV6-5,CASRLNGVDEQFF
15,TRBJ1-1,TRBV4-1,CASSHSGTENTEAFF
13,TRBJ2-7,TRBV11-2,CASSLGPYGEQYF
16,TRBJ1-2,TRBV6-5,CASSYSGTGAGDGYTF
14,TRBJ2-4,TRBV5-6,CASSGTQGRDIQYF
16,TRBJ2-1,TRBV4-3,CASSQDRGRALNEQFF
13,TRBJ2-7,TRBV11-2,CASSQTETYEQYF